This T cell receptor beta chain was identified in a study of blood T cell repertoires in COVID-19. Study-wide background: Acute and convalescent COVID-19 specimens originated in the United States, Italy and Spain.

Data came from immunoSEQ multiplex PCR; TCRdb stores just in-frame clones and leaves some out. The top ten clones hold 2% to 2.5% of a sample with roughly 250,000 clones, roughly 93% of them seen once. The CDR3 runs 17 residues. After removal of 4 bases from V and 7 bases from J, the junction contained 13 bases not matched to a gene. The V gene's germline CDR1 is LGHDT and CDR2 YNNKEL (reference sequence). Material: PBMCs or T cells enriched from blood (not recorded which). The clonotype comes from a woman between 40 and 50 years old with acute COVID-19. V gene TRBV3-1 (or the pseudogene TRBV3-2) combines with J gene TRBJ1-4, with TRBD1 identical over 9 bases. In DNA form, the CDR3 reads TGTGCCAGCAGCCTGAACCAGGGGGGGACAGGGACTGAAAAACTGTTTTTT. Translation gives CASSLNQGGTGTEKLFF.